These 26 T cell receptor beta chains were all obtained from the same sample, sequenced in a study of blood T cell repertoires in COVID-19. The data were produced by immunoSEQ multiplex PCR, yet TCRdb's version contains in-frame clones alone and is incomplete. The sample consists of 190,000 or so clones, approximately 85% of them appearing once. The sequenced sample consisted of peripheral blood. These receptors all stem from a woman of 80 years or more with acute or convalescent COVID-19.

This clone has a single count. V and J are TRBV30 and TRBJ1-3; D is perhaps TRBD1 (6 bases). Germline V gene sequence: CDR1 GTSNPN, CDR2 SVGIG (reference sequence). Trimming left V 6 bases short and J 0 bases short, with 9 bases between. The CDR3 has 13 amino acids. Written as DNA, the CDR3 is TGTGCCTGTCCGACAGGCTCTGGAAACACCATATATTTT. This gives the protein CACPTGSGNTIYF. Combining the CDR3 with reference TRBV30 and TRBJ1-3 gives the whole variable domain SQTIHQWPATLVQPVGSPLSLECTVEGTSNPNLYWYRQAAGRGLQLLFYSVGIGQISSEVPQNLSASRPQDRQFILSSKKLLLSDSGFYLCACPTGSGNTIYFGEGSWLTVV.

The V and J genes are TRBV11-2 and TRBJ2-7, with D perhaps matching TRBD1 (6 bases). The length of the CDR3 is 11 residues. CDR1 is SGHAT, CDR2 FQNNGV, per germline. V lost 11 bases and J lost 4, with 12 bases in between. The DNA for the CDR3 is TGTGCCTCGGGACACCGATACGAGCAGTACTTC. Translated: CASGHRYEQYF.

This clone was found once. The rearrangement links TRBV15 to TRBJ2-7; 7 bases map to TRBD1. Per germline, CDR1 LNHNV and CDR2 YYDKDF (reference sequence). The CDR3 runs to 16 residues. J lost 0 bases, V lost 0 bases, and 5 bases had no gene match. The CDR3 is CATSRDGTVSSYEQYF. The CDR3 DNA reads as TGTGCCACCAGCAGAGATGGGACAGTCAGCTCCTACGAGCAGTACTTC.

The chain uses TRBV29-1 and TRBJ2-2; 7 bases fit TRBD1. V gave up 5 bases and J gave up 6 bases; unmatched junction bases: 12. The germline V gene has CDR1 SQVTM and CDR2 ANQGSEA. The CDR3 loop spans 15 amino acids. The CDR3 DNA reads as TGCAGCGTTTCGGGCGTGGGGACAGCTGCCGGGGAGCTGTTTTTT. Its protein is CSVSGVGTAAGELFF.

Concerning this clone itself: This sample includes further DNA sequences coding for the same CDR3. The rearrangement links TRBV7-9 to TRBJ1-6; D not resolved. The CDR3 sequence is 14 residues long. V shed 1 base and J shed 5 bases, with 6 bases lying between them. Looked up from germline, CDR1 is SEHNR and CDR2 is FQNEAQ (reference sequence). DNA for the CDR3: TGTGCCAGCAGCTTAGGGCAGGATAATTCACCCCTCCACTTT. Protein sequence: CASSLGQDNSPLHF.

This chain links TRBV2 with TRBJ1-4, with D possibly TRBD1 on 6 matching bases. V was trimmed by 4 bases and J by 7 bases, leaving 19 bases between them. There are 16 residues in the CDR3. Germline lookup yields CDR1 SNHLY and CDR2 FYNNEI. The CDR3 here is CASSAETGGRSEKLFF. In DNA, the CDR3 is TGTGCCAGCAGTGCTGAAACGGGGGGGCGAAGTGAAAAACTGTTTTTT.

The gene calls are TRBV6-5 and TRBJ1-2, with D perhaps matching TRBD1 (5 bases). With 4 bases removed from V and 5 bases from J, the gap between germline ends came to 11 bases. This CDR3 has 13 amino acids. CDR1 and CDR2 (germline): MNHEY, SVGAGI. The CDR3 region is CASSLTVNYGYTF. Here the CDR3 DNA reads TGTGCCAGCAGTTTGACAGTCAATTATGGCTACACCTTC.

The genes are TRBV5-1 and TRBJ2-7; TRBD2 might be the D (6 bases). Germline assignment: CDR1 SGHRS and CDR2 YFSETQ. This CDR3 contains 12 residues. V lost 6 bases to trimming and J lost 3 bases, with 10 bases between them. CDR3 amino acids: CASKLEGYEQYF. CDR3 DNA: TGCGCCAGCAAGTTGGAGGGCTACGAGCAGTACTTC.

The chain links TRBV19 to TRBJ1-4; 8 bases fit TRBD1. Germline trimming cut 4 bases from V and 0 bases from J; bases unmatched to any gene: 10. The CDR3 loop spans 18 amino acids. CDR1 is LNHDA, CDR2 SQIVND, per germline (reference sequence). The CDR3 DNA follows: TGTGCCAGTAGTACCCTCCGGGACAGGTCTACAACTAATGAAAAACTGTTTTTT. Translated, it gives CASSTLRDRSTTNEKLFF.

The rearrangement links TRBV11-2 to TRBJ2-2; possible D gene TRBD1, 5 bases. V lost 4 bases and J 1 base, leaving 10 bases between the germline ends. Germline loops: CDR1 SGHAT, CDR2 FQNNGV. The CDR3 contains 15 residues. CDR3: CASSSRVENTGELFF. The CDR3 DNA is TGTGCCAGCAGCTCCAGGGTGGAGAACACCGGGGAGCTGTTTTTT.

This clone showed up just once. The rearrangement joins TRBV15 to TRBJ2-5; the match to TRBD2 covers 9 bases. Germline CDR1 is LNHNV and CDR2 is YYDKDF (reference sequence). Germline trimming cut 1 base from V and 2 bases from J; bases unmatched to any gene: 14. The CDR3 consists of 19 residues. CDR3 sequence: CATSRVPTGRLAGQETQYF. The CDR3 bases are TGTGCCACCAGCAGAGTCCCTACCGGAAGGCTAGCGGGGCAAGAGACCCAGTACTTC. The full variable domain, completed using reference TRBV15 and TRBJ2-5, is DAMVIQNPRYQVTQFGKPVTLSCSQTLNHNVMYWYQQKSSQAPKLLFHYYDKDFNNEADTPDNFQSRRPNTSFCFLDIRSPGLGDTAMYLCATSRVPTGRLAGQETQYFGPGTRLLVL.

This clone was recorded a few times. The chain carries TRBV19 and TRBJ2-2, with D possibly matching TRBD2 (5 bases). The CDR3 has 13 amino acids. Trimming stripped 7 bases from V and 6 bases from J, with 12 bases between. CDR1 LNHDA and CDR2 SQIVND come from the germline V gene (reference sequence). CDR3 in amino acids: CASNEGRAGELFF. The CDR3 nucleotides are TGTGCCAGTAATGAGGGTCGCGCCGGGGAGCTGTTTTTT.

This clone was seen only once. This CDR3 is CASSEALRRESGDTQYF. Here the CDR3 DNA reads TGTGCCAGCAGTGAAGCGCTTCGGCGGGAGTCTGGAGATACGCAGTATTTT. The chain is built from TRBV2 and TRBJ2-3, with TRBD2 matching 7 bases. CDR1 is SNHLY and CDR2 is FYNNEI in the germline V gene. The CDR3 is 17 residues long. V was pared by 0 bases and J by 5 bases, with 11 bases of the junction left unmatched.

The chain recombines TRBV18 with TRBJ2-2; TRBD1 agrees at 7 bases. V lost 4 bases to trimming and J lost 0 bases; unmatched junction nucleotides: 8. The CDR3 covers 17 residues. The germline V gene encodes CDR1 KGHSH and CDR2 LQKENI. The CDR3 loop is CASSQNNGQANTGELFF. The CDR3 DNA reads as TGTGCCAGCTCACAAAACAACGGACAGGCGAACACCGGGGAGCTGTTTTTT.

V usage is TRBV12-5 and J usage is TRBJ1-1; D perhaps matches TRBD1 (5 bases). The ends were cut back, 0 bases at V and 2 bases at J, with 10 bases in the middle. Germline V gives CDR1 LGHNT, CDR2 FRNRAP. The CDR3 sequence is 15 residues long. In DNA form, the CDR3 reads TGTGCTAGTGGTTTGGTAGACAGTCCTAACACTGAAGCTTTCTTT. Its protein product is CASGLVDSPNTEAFF.

The chain employs TRBV3-1 (or the pseudogene TRBV3-2) and TRBJ2-3; possibly TRBD1 for D (6 bases). The length of the CDR3 is 18 residues. Trimming removed 0 bases at V and 0 bases at J, with 16 bases between. Germline V lookup: CDR1 LGHDT, CDR2 YNNKEL (reference sequence). CDR3 in DNA: TGTGCCAGCAGCCAAGACGCCTTTGGGGGCTCGAGCACAGATACGCAGTATTTT. Protein: CASSQDAFGGSSTDTQYF.

The J gene is TRBJ2-3, the V gene TRBV18; 7 nucleotides agree with TRBD2. CDR1 KGHSH and CDR2 LQKENI come from the germline V gene. V was pared by 2 bases and J by 2 bases, with 7 bases of the junction left unmatched. The CDR3 has 16 residues. The CDR3 protein is CASSPLYGRPTDTQYF. Here the CDR3 DNA reads TGTGCCAGCTCACCATTATACGGGAGGCCCACAGATACGCAGTATTTT.

The chain employs TRBV28 and TRBJ2-3, with D possibly matching TRBD1 (5 bases). CDR3 length: 13 residues. V was cut by 8 bases and J by 2 bases, with 11 bases left in between. Per germline, CDR1 MDHEN and CDR2 SYDVKM. The CDR3 here is CASFDSNTDTQYF. The CDR3 DNA reads as TGTGCCAGCTTCGACAGTAACACAGATACGCAGTATTTT.

The chain has TRBV30 and TRBJ2-1; 12 positions agree with TRBD2. CDR1 and CDR2 (germline): GTSNPN, SVGIG (reference sequence). The J segment lost 6 bases and the V segment lost 1 base, leaving 4 bases of the junction unmatched. CDR3 length: 15 residues. The CDR3: CAWSALAGGPNEQFF. The CDR3 nucleotides are TGTGCCTGGAGTGCCCTAGCGGGAGGGCCCAATGAGCAGTTCTTC.

The rearrangement links TRBV19 to TRBJ2-1, with D possibly matching TRBD1 (6 bases). From germline, CDR1 is LNHDA and CDR2 SQIVND (reference sequence). CDR3 length: 16 residues. V was cut by 2 bases and J by 5 bases, with 16 bases left in between. CDR3 amino acids: CASSIWVGQGHNEQFF. The DNA of the CDR3 is TGTGCCAGTAGTATATGGGTTGGGCAGGGGCACAATGAGCAGTTCTTC. Variable domain in full (rest from reference TRBV19 and TRBJ2-1): DGGITQSPKYLFRKEGQNVTLSCEQNLNHDAMYWYRQDPGQGLRLIYYSQIVNDFQKGDIAEGYSVSREKKESFPLTVTSAQKNPTAFYLCASSIWVGQGHNEQFFGPGTRLTVL.

This sequence joins TRBV11-2 and TRBJ2-1, with 7 bases lining up with TRBD2. The CDR3 is 16 amino acids. V shed 1 base, J shed 0 bases, and the junction held 3 bases outside the gene matches. Germline CDR1 is SGHAT and CDR2 is FQNNGV. The CDR3 bases are TGTGCCAGCAGCTTAGGCGGCGGGAGCTCCTACAATGAGCAGTTCTTC. Its protein is CASSLGGGSSYNEQFF.

V usage is TRBV29-1 and J usage is TRBJ2-2; D is undetermined. Looked up from germline, CDR1 is SQVTM and CDR2 is ANQGSEA. The CDR3 covers 13 residues. Deletions cut 1 base from V and 6 bases from J, with 9 bases between. DNA for the CDR3: TGCAGCGTTGAAGCCGCGGCTCCCGGGGAGCTGTTTTTT. It yields the protein CSVEAAAPGELFF.

The chain joins TRBV7-3 to TRBJ2-7; 11 positions match TRBD1. The germline CDR1 and CDR2 sequences are SGHTA and FQGTGA. V was clipped by 5 bases and J by 6 bases; unmatched bases: 9. The CDR3 spans 15 residues. The CDR3: CASSTGTGGSLEQYF. The CDR3 DNA sequence: TGTGCCAGCAGCACCGGGACAGGGGGTTCTCTCGAGCAGTACTTC.

J is TRBJ2-7 and V is TRBV5-1; 7 positions agree with TRBD1. CDR1 is SGHRS and CDR2 is YFSETQ in the germline V gene. The CDR3 has 16 amino acids. J was trimmed by 1 base and V by 2 bases; bases with no gene match: 9. CDR3 coding DNA: TGCGCCAGCAGCTTACCCCCCCCGGGACAGTCCTACGAGCAGTACTTC. The encoded protein is CASSLPPPGQSYEQYF.

This clone has just one count. J is TRBJ1-2 and V is TRBV2; no clear D gene. This CDR3 comprises 13 residues. Trimming removed 2 bases at V and 4 bases at J, with 8 bases between. The germline V gene encodes CDR1 SNHLY and CDR2 FYNNEI. The CDR3 DNA follows: TGTGCCAGCAGTGAACAGGCAATCTATGGCTACACCTTC. Its protein product is CASSEQAIYGYTF. Combining the CDR3 with reference TRBV2 and TRBJ1-2 gives the whole variable domain EPEVTQTPSHQVTQMGQEVILRCVPISNHLYFYWYRQILGQKVEFLVSFYNNEISEKSEIFDDQFSVERPDGSNFTLKIRSTKLEDSAMYFCASSEQAIYGYTFGSGTRLTVV.

In this sample, this clone turned up once. The chain uses TRBV2 and TRBJ1-4; 9 positions match TRBD1. Germline CDR1 is SNHLY and CDR2 is FYNNEI. J was trimmed by 7 bases and V by 6 bases; bases with no gene match: 6. The CDR3 contains 14 residues. CDR3 nucleotide sequence: TGTGCCAGCAGCGGGACAGGGACGGGTGAAAAACTGTTTTTT. It translates to CASSGTGTGEKLFF.